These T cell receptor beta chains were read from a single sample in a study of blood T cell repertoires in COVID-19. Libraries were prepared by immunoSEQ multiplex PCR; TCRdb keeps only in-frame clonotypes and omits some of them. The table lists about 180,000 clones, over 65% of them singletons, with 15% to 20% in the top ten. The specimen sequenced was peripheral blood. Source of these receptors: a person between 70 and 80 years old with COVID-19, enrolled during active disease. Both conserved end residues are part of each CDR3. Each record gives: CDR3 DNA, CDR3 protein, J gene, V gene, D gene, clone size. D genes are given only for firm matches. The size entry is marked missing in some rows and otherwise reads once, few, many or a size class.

TGTGCCAGCAGTTATAGCGGGGGGCCCGCCAATGAGCAGTTCTTC,CASSYSGGPANEQFF,TRBJ2-1,TRBV6-6,TRBD2,.
TGCGCCAGCAGCTCCGTAACTTACTCCTACGAGCAGTACTTC,CASSSVTYSYEQYF,TRBJ2-7,TRBV5-1,.,.
TGTGCCAGCAGCTTAAACGGGGTGGGCGCCGGGGAGCTGTTTTTT,CASSLNGVGAGELFF,TRBJ2-2,TRBV11-2,.,few
TGTGCCAGTTCCGCGGCACCCAAAAAGGGGGAAAAACTGTTTTTT,CASSAAPKKGEKLFF,TRBJ1-4,TRBV19,.,.
TGTGCCTGGAGTGTCGGGAGCGGCACAGATACGCAGTATTTT,CAWSVGSGTDTQYF,TRBJ2-3,TRBV30,.,once
TGTGCCACCAGTGCCCCGGGACAGATCCAAGAGACCCAGTACTTC,CATSAPGQIQETQYF,TRBJ2-5,TRBV24-1,TRBD1,.
TGTGCCAGCAGGAACCCTAACTCCCTCTATGGCTACACCTTC,CASRNPNSLYGYTF,TRBJ1-2,TRBV28,.,.
TGTGCCAGCAGCTTCGGCAGGGCATCCTACGAGCAGTACTTC,CASSFGRASYEQYF,TRBJ2-7,TRBV7-2,.,.
TGTGCCAGTAACGCGGGAGCCAACACCGGGGAGCTGTTTTTT,CASNAGANTGELFF,TRBJ2-2,TRBV19,TRBD2,.
TGTGCCACCAGTGAAACAGGGATTACCGGGGCTTTCTTT,CATSETGITGAFF,TRBJ1-1,TRBV24-1,.,.
TGTGCCAGCAGCGTAGAAGGGGGGACTAGCGGGGTGAGCACAGATACGCAGTATTTT,CASSVEGGTSGVSTDTQYF,TRBJ2-3,TRBV9,TRBD2,once
TGTGCCAGCAGCCAAGCCCGGACAGGGGGCACAGAAAAACTGTTTTTT,CASSQARTGGTEKLFF,TRBJ1-4,TRBV3-1/TRBV3-2,TRBD1,.
TGTGCCAGCAGTTTATTCGGGACCGGGACACTCTTCTATGGCTACACCTTC,CASSLFGTGTLFYGYTF,TRBJ1-2,TRBV28,.,few
TGCGCCAGCAGCTTGTACGCGGGGAGCTCCTACAATGAGCAGTTCTTC,CASSLYAGSSYNEQFF,TRBJ2-1,TRBV5-1,.,once
TGTGCCAGCAGCTTAGGCGGGGCAGGCTACGAGCAGTACTTC,CASSLGGAGYEQYF,TRBJ2-7,TRBV11-3,.,.
TGTGCCAGCAGCTTAGCGTCGGGCACAGATACGCAGTATTTT,CASSLASGTDTQYF,TRBJ2-3,TRBV7-9,.,.
TGTGCCAGCAGTGAAGCGCGGAACACTGAAGCTTTCTTT,CASSEARNTEAFF,TRBJ1-1,TRBV2,.,.
TGTGCCTGGCAGAGGTTGGACTATGGCTACACCTTC,CAWQRLDYGYTF,TRBJ1-2,TRBV30,.,.
TGTGCCAGCAGCACAAGACAGGGGAATGGCTACACCTTC,CASSTRQGNGYTF,TRBJ1-2,TRBV7-2,TRBD1,.
TGCGCCAGCAGTCACAGGGGAGCGGAGACCCAGTACTTC,CASSHRGAETQYF,TRBJ2-5,TRBV10-2,TRBD1,.
TGTGCCAGCAGCTTGGGACTAGCGGGTGGAGGCTACGAGCAGTACTTC,CASSLGLAGGGYEQYF,TRBJ2-7,TRBV7-2,TRBD2,.
TGTGCCAGCAGCTCCACTAGCCGCGAGCAGTACTTC,CASSSTSREQYF,TRBJ2-7,TRBV7-2,.,.
TGTGCCAGCAGCCATCGTTCGGGCACCGGGGAGCTGTTTTTT,CASSHRSGTGELFF,TRBJ2-2,TRBV11-3,.,.
TGTGCCAGCAGCCGACAGGGATCTAACTATGGCTACACCTTC,CASSRQGSNYGYTF,TRBJ1-2,TRBV9,TRBD1,.
TGTGCCAGCAGCCCCACTAGTTTTAGTCGATACGAGCAGTTCTTC,CASSPTSFSRYEQFF,TRBJ2-1,TRBV7-3,.,.
TGTGCCAGCAGCGCCTTCGGTGGAGTGAACACTGAAGCTTTCTTT,CASSAFGGVNTEAFF,TRBJ1-1,TRBV25-1,.,.
TGTGCCAGTAGCCAAGACAGGGGTAGTCAGCCCCAGCATTTT,CASSQDRGSQPQHF,TRBJ1-5,TRBV19,TRBD1,.
TGTGCCAGCAGGGAAGACAGGGCGGGCAATCAGCCCCAGCATTTT,CASREDRAGNQPQHF,TRBJ1-5,TRBV2,TRBD1,.
TGTGCCAGCAGCCAAGCGACTAGCGGCCCGTACCAAGAGACCCAGTACTTC,CASSQATSGPYQETQYF,TRBJ2-5,TRBV3-1/TRBV3-2,TRBD2,.
TGTGCCAGCAGTGTCCGGGACAGGGGGCGCGGGGGAAACACCATATATTTT,CASSVRDRGRGGNTIYF,TRBJ1-3,TRBV25-1,TRBD1,few
TGTGCCAGCCGGATGACCCGACTGAATGGTGGCTACACCTTC,CASRMTRLNGGYTF,TRBJ1-2,TRBV3-1/TRBV3-2,.,.
TGTGCCAGCAGCCCCAACAGGGGCGGCTACACCTTC,CASSPNRGGYTF,TRBJ1-2,TRBV14,TRBD1,.
TGTGCCAGCAGTGGACAGGTCACCTCCTACAATGAGCAGTTCTTC,CASSGQVTSYNEQFF,TRBJ2-1,TRBV7-6,TRBD1,.
TGTGCCAGCTCATCCACGGAGAGCAATCAGCCCCAGCATTTT,CASSSTESNQPQHF,TRBJ1-5,TRBV18,.,.
TGTGCCTGGAGTGGGGGCTTGGATGAAAAACTGTTTTTT,CAWSGGLDEKLFF,TRBJ1-4,TRBV30,.,.